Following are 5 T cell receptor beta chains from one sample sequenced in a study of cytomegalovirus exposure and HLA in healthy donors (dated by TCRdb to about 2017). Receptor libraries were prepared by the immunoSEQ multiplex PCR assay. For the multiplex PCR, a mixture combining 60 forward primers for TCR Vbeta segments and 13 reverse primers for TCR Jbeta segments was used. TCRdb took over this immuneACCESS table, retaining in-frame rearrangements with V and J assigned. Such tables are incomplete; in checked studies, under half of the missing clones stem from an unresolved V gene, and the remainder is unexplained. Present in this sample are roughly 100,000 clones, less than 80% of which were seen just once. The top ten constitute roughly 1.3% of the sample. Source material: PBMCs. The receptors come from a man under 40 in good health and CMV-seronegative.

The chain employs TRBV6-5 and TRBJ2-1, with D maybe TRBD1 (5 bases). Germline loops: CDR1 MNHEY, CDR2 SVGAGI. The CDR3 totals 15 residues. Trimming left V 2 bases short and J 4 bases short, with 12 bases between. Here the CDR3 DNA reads TGTGCCAGCAGTTACGACAGCCGCCTATACAATGAGCAGTTCTTC. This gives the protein CASSYDSRLYNEQFF.

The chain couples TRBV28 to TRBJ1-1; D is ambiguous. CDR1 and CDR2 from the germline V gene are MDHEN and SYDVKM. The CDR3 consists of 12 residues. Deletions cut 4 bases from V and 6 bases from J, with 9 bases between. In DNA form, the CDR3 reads TGTGCCAGCAGTTACCCGGGGTCTGAAGCTTTCTTT. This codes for CASSYPGSEAFF.

CDR3 protein: CASSVDRGGADTQYF. In nucleotides, the CDR3 is TGTGCCAGCAGCGTGGACAGGGGGGGAGCAGATACGCAGTATTTT. This chain uses TRBV9 with TRBJ2-3, with 10 bases lining up with TRBD1. The CDR3 has 15 residues. V gave up 2 bases and J gave up 4 bases; unmatched junction bases: 4. Germline values: CDR1 SGDLS, CDR2 YYNGEE.

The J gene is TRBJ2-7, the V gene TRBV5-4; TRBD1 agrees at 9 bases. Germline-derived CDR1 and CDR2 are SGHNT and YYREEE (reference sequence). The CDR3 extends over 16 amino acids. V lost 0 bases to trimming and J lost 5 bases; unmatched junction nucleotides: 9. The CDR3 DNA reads TGTGCCAGCAGCTTGGAAGATCCGGGACAGGGCCACGAGCAGTACTTC. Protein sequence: CASSLEDPGQGHEQYF.

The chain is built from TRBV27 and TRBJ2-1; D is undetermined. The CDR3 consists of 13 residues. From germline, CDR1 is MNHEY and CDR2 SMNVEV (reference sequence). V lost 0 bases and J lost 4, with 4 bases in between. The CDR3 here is CASSLSRYNEQFF. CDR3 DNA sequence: TGTGCCAGCAGTTTATCCCGGTACAATGAGCAGTTCTTC.